The 21 T cell receptor beta chains presented below share a single source sample, sequenced in a study of blood T cell repertoires in COVID-19. TCRdb's copy holds only in-frame clones and misses some; the assay was immunoSEQ multiplex PCR. The data show over 95,000 clones, more than 80% seen once. Sequencing used peripheral blood. These receptors all stem from a human donor in a cohort sampled during active COVID-19.

V and J are TRBV18 and TRBJ2-3, with TRBD1 identical over 8 bases. The V gene end was trimmed by 2 bases and the J gene end by 11 bases; junction bases not matched to a gene: 6. This CDR3 is built from 13 residues. Germline V CDR1 and CDR2: KGHSH, LQKENI. DNA of the CDR3: TGTGCCAGCTCACCAATGGAAGACAGGGGGCAGTATTTT. Its protein is CASSPMEDRGQYF. The variable domain in full, with the rest retrieved from reference TRBV18 and TRBJ2-3, is NAGVMQNPRHLVRRRGQEARLRCSPMKGHSHVYWYRQLPEEGLKFMVYLQKENIIDESGMPKERFSAEFPKEGPSILRIQQVVRGDSAAYFCASSPMEDRGQYFGPGTRLTVL.

The rearrangement links TRBV2 to TRBJ1-2; D is perhaps TRBD1 (5 bases). Germline CDR1 reads SNHLY; CDR2 reads FYNNEI. Trimming took off 4 bases at V and 0 bases at J, with 9 bases between the two ends. The CDR3 runs to 14 residues. The DNA for the CDR3 is TGTGCCAGCAGTGGACCAGGGTCTAACTATGGCTACACCTTC. This codes for CASSGPGSNYGYTF.

The chain carries TRBV13 and TRBJ1-6; TRBD1 matches at 8 bases. The V and J ends lost 0 bases and 0 bases, in that order; junction bases with no gene match: 4. This CDR3 is 18 amino acids long. CDR1 PRHDT and CDR2 FYEKMQ come from the germline V gene (reference sequence). The CDR3 region is CASSLGRDRGSYNSPLHF. CDR3 DNA sequence: TGTGCCAGCAGCTTAGGTAGAGACAGGGGCTCCTATAATTCACCCCTCCACTTT.

This chain joins TRBV28 and TRBJ1-1; 7 nucleotides match TRBD1. The CDR3 is 14 amino acids. Trimming removed 2 bases from V and 6 bases from J; junction bases left unmatched: 6. Germline V lookup: CDR1 MDHEN, CDR2 SYDVKM. The CDR3 sequence is CASSLLRGRAEAFF. The CDR3 DNA is TGTGCCAGCAGTTTACTAAGGGGGCGAGCTGAAGCTTTCTTT. The variable domain in full, with the rest retrieved from reference TRBV28 and TRBJ1-1, is DVKVTQSSRYLVKRTGEKVFLECVQDMDHENMFWYRQDPGLGLRLIYFSYDVKMKEKGDIPEGYSVSREKKERFSLILESASTNQTSMYLCASSLLRGRAEAFFGQGTRLTVV.

This chain joins TRBV2 and TRBJ2-7; perhaps TRBD1 as D (6 bases). Trimming stripped 7 bases from V and 3 bases from J, with 10 bases between. Germline CDR1 reads SNHLY; CDR2 reads FYNNEI. This CDR3 is 12 amino acids long. CDR3 in DNA: TGTGCCAGCACCGGGACATTCTACGAGCAGTACTTC. Its protein product is CASTGTFYEQYF.

The J gene is TRBJ1-4, the V gene TRBV2; D is uncertain. The CDR3 runs to 14 residues. The germline V gene has CDR1 SNHLY and CDR2 FYNNEI. V lost 5 bases to trimming and J lost 1 base, with 8 bases between them. CDR3 nucleotides: TGTGCCAGCAGTACAGATTTAACTAATGAAAAACTGTTTTTT. It yields the protein CASSTDLTNEKLFF.

V and J are TRBV6-5 and TRBJ1-2; TRBD1 is a possible D gene (5 bases). The CDR3 loop spans 15 amino acids. In germline, CDR1 is MNHEY, CDR2 SVGAGI. Deletions cut 8 bases from V and 5 bases from J, with 21 bases between. This chain's CDR3 is CASVVGLQEGYGYTF. CDR3 DNA: TGTGCCAGCGTGGTCGGGCTGCAGGAGGGGTATGGCTACACCTTC.

In DNA form, the CDR3 reads TGTGCCAGCAGCCAAGGCCAGGACAGGGGTCACGAGCAGTACTTC. It encodes CASSQGQDRGHEQYF. The rearrangement joins TRBV5-5 to TRBJ2-7, with TRBD1 identical over 9 bases. There are 15 residues in the CDR3. From germline, CDR1 is SGHKS and CDR2 YYEKEE (reference sequence). Germline trimming cut 4 bases from V and 5 bases from J; bases unmatched to any gene: 10.

This clone was seen once. This sequence joins TRBV7-2 and TRBJ2-5; 7 bases align to TRBD2. From germline, CDR1 is SGHTA and CDR2 FQGNSA. The length of the CDR3 is 16 residues. Trimming removed 7 bases from V and 6 bases from J; junction bases left unmatched: 17. The CDR3: CASTPRDGRGDKTQYF. CDR3 DNA: TGTGCCAGCACCCCTAGGGATGGGAGGGGCGATAAGACCCAGTACTTC. The full variable domain, with the rest looked up from reference TRBV7-2 and TRBJ2-5, is GAGVSQSPSNKVTEKGKDVELRCDPISGHTALYWYRQSLGQGLEFLIYFQGNSAPDKSGLPSDRFSAERTGGSVSTLTIQRTQQEDSAVYLCASTPRDGRGDKTQYFGPGTRLLVL.

This clone has just a few counts. The rearrangement uses TRBV19 and TRBJ1-5; D call uncertain. This CDR3 has 14 residues. CDR1 is LNHDA, CDR2 SQIVND, per germline (reference sequence). The V end lost 6 bases, the J end lost 3 bases, and 12 bases lay between the germline ends. This chain's CDR3 is CASRPETFNQPQHF. CDR3 bases: TGTGCCAGTAGACCTGAAACTTTCAATCAGCCCCAGCATTTT. Supplemented by reference TRBV19 and TRBJ1-5, the full variable domain reads DGGITQSPKYLFRKEGQNVTLSCEQNLNHDAMYWYRQDPGQGLRLIYYSQIVNDFQKGDIAEGYSVSREKKESFPLTVTSAQKNPTAFYLCASRPETFNQPQHFGDGTRLSIL.

The V and J genes are TRBV19 and TRBJ2-7, with 10 bases aligning to TRBD1. V was clipped by 3 bases and J by 5 bases; unmatched bases: 7. Germline values: CDR1 LNHDA, CDR2 SQIVND (reference sequence). The CDR3 spans 15 residues. The CDR3 loop reads CASSMGTGEGDEQYF. CDR3 sequence (DNA): TGTGCCAGTAGTATGGGGACAGGGGAAGGGGACGAGCAGTACTTC. Combining the CDR3 with reference TRBV19 and TRBJ2-7 gives the whole variable domain DGGITQSPKYLFRKEGQNVTLSCEQNLNHDAMYWYRQDPGQGLRLIYYSQIVNDFQKGDIAEGYSVSREKKESFPLTVTSAQKNPTAFYLCASSMGTGEGDEQYFGPGTRLTVT.

This clone was counted only a few times. Other DNA sequences in this sample translate to the same CDR3. V is TRBV6-5 and J is TRBJ2-5; 8 nucleotides agree with TRBD1. The germline V gene has CDR1 MNHEY and CDR2 SVGAGI. CDR3 length equals 13 residues. The V and J ends lost 6 bases and 3 bases, in that order; junction bases with no gene match: 3. CDR3 sequence reads: CASSRTGKETQYF. In nucleotides, the CDR3 is TGTGCCAGCAGCAGGACAGGGAAAGAGACCCAGTACTTC.

V is TRBV3-1 (or the pseudogene TRBV3-2) and J is TRBJ2-6; TRBD1 matches 11 bases. This CDR3 has 20 amino acids. The trim removed 4 bases at V and 0 bases at J, leaving 11 bases unmatched. Germline assignment: CDR1 LGHDT and CDR2 YNNKEL (reference sequence). CDR3 sequence (DNA): TGTGCCAGCAGCCGAAGGACCGGACAGGGGGCTAACTCTGGGGCCAACGTCCTGACTTTC. Its translation is CASSRRTGQGANSGANVLTF.

This clone showed up just a few times. This sequence joins TRBV5-6 and TRBJ2-7; the D gene is possibly TRBD2 (6 bases). This CDR3 region has 13 residues. Germline V gene lookup returns CDR1 SGHDT and CDR2 YYEEEE. V lost 4 bases to trimming and J lost 9 bases, with 17 bases between them. The CDR3 reads CASSQTSTHVQYF. The CDR3 nucleotides are TGTGCCAGCAGCCAGACTAGTACCCATGTGCAGTACTTC.

The rearrangement links TRBV28 to TRBJ1-2, with TRBD1 identical over 9 bases. CDR3 size: 13 residues. Germline V CDR1 and CDR2: MDHEN, SYDVKM. V lost 6 bases, J lost 5 bases, and 4 bases stayed unmatched. The CDR3 DNA is TGTGCCAGCAGAGGACAGGGGATGTATGGCTACACCTTC. Its translation: CASRGQGMYGYTF.

The rearrangement uses TRBV5-4 and TRBJ2-3, with a weak D call TRBD1 (6 bases). V dropped 2 bases and J dropped 6 bases, with 13 bases sitting between them. Germline lookup yields CDR1 SGHNT and CDR2 YYREEE (reference sequence). This CDR3 is 14 amino acids long. The CDR3: CASSLGTMGDTQYF. CDR3 in DNA: TGTGCCAGCAGCTTAGGGACAATGGGGGATACGCAGTATTTT.

V gene TRBV12-2 combines with J gene TRBJ1-5. TRBV12-2 is a recognized pseudogene. The CDR3 length is 13 residues. For the CDR3, the DNA is TGTGCAAGTCGCTTGTCGGGGGGCGGGGTCCAGCATTTT. Its translation: CASRLSGGGVQHF.

There are a few counts of this clone. The J gene is TRBJ1-5, the V gene TRBV28, with D possibly TRBD1 on 6 matching bases. V shed 7 bases and J shed 1 base, with 11 bases lying between them. The CDR3 covers 14 residues. The germline gives CDR1 MDHEN, CDR2 SYDVKM. CDR3 loop: CASTEGVSNQPQHF. The CDR3, as DNA: TGTGCCAGCACCGAGGGGGTAAGCAATCAGCCCCAGCATTTT.

The chain joins TRBV6-6 to TRBJ1-1; D uncertain. This CDR3 has 15 amino acids. The germline gives CDR1 MNHNY, CDR2 SVGAGI (reference sequence). The V end was cut by 0 bases, the J end by 6 bases, with 14 bases between. The CDR3 here is CASSYSISLTSEAFF. CDR3 coding DNA: TGTGCCAGCAGTTACTCGATATCTCTGACTTCTGAAGCTTTCTTT.

The CDR3 nucleotides read TGTGCCAGCAGTGAAGTTTCCGGGAGCAATCAGCCCCAGCATTTT. Translated: CASSEVSGSNQPQHF. The chain employs TRBV6-1 and TRBJ1-5; no clear D. This CDR3 is 15 amino acids long. From germline, CDR1 is MNHNS and CDR2 SASEGT. The V and J ends lost 1 base and 1 base respectively, with 8 bases between them.

The genes are TRBV15 and TRBJ1-2; 12 positions match TRBD1. Trimming took 0 bases from V and 7 from J; bases not matched to a gene: 6. Germline V gene data show CDR1 as LNHNV and CDR2 as YYDKDF (reference sequence). This CDR3 has 16 amino acids. This CDR3 reads CATSREGTGGRSGYTF. In DNA, the CDR3 is TGTGCCACCAGCAGAGAGGGGACAGGGGGCAGGTCTGGCTACACCTTC.